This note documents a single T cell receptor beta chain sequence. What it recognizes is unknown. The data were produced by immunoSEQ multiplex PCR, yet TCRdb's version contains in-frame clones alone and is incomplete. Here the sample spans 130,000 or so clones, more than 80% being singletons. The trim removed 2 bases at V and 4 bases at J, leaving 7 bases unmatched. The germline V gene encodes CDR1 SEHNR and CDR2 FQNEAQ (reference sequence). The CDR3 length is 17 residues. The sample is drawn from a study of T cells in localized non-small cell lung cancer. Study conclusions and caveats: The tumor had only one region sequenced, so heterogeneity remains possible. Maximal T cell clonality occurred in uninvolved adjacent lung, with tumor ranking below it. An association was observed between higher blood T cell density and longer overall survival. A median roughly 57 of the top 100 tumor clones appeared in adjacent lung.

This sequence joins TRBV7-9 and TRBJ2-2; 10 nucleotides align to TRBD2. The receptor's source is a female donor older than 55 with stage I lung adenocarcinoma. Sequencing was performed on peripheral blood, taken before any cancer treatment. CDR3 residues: CASSLNLAGVGTGELFF. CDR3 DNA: TGTGCCAGCAGCTTAAACCTAGCGGGAGTTGGCACCGGGGAGCTGTTTTTT.